This entry lists 23 T cell receptor beta chains sequenced from one sample in a study of T cell responses to AZD1222 COVID-19 vaccine. Measured with immunoSEQ multiplex PCR; TCRdb has only the in-frame clones, and not every one. The sample consists of approximately 110,000 clones, about 85% of them appearing once. The sample here was peripheral blood, taken on day 0 of AZD1222 vaccination. The origin of the receptors is an adult in good health.

The V call is TRBV29-1, the J call TRBJ2-1; 7 bases agree with TRBD2. V lost 7 bases to trimming and J lost 2 bases; unmatched junction nucleotides: 5. The CDR3 extends over 13 amino acids. Germline-derived CDR1 and CDR2 are SQVTM and ANQGSEA. The CDR3 coding sequence is TGCAGCGCCCGGGACTACACCTACAATGAGCAGTTCTTC. Translating it yields CSARDYTYNEQFF.

This chain links TRBV6-2 or TRBV6-3 with TRBJ1-4; tentative D call: TRBD1 (5 bases). This CDR3 spans 14 amino acids. V was cut by 6 bases and J by 6 bases, with 14 bases left in between. Germline-derived CDR1 and CDR2 are MNHEY and SVGEGT. In DNA, the CDR3 is TGTGCCAGCAGCGACGGGACGGACTATGAAAAACTGTTTTTT. It translates to CASSDGTDYEKLFF.

The chain joins TRBV7-9 to TRBJ2-7; no firm D call. In germline, CDR1 is SEHNR, CDR2 FQNEAQ (reference sequence). This CDR3 comprises 12 residues. V was pared by 5 bases and J by 3 bases, with 8 bases between. The CDR3 nucleotides read TGTGCCAGCAGCCCGAGTTTCTACGAGCAGTACTTC. Translation gives CASSPSFYEQYF.

In this sample, this clone turned up once. J is TRBJ2-7 and V is TRBV6-5; D gene uncertain. The CDR3 has 12 amino acids. The germline V and J ends were trimmed by 6 bases and 6 bases, with 12 bases remaining between them. Germline V gene data show CDR1 as MNHEY and CDR2 as SVGAGI. The DNA for the CDR3 is TGTGCCAGCAGCGCATCAGGCTCCGAGCAGTACTTC. It translates to CASSASGSEQYF.

The chain links TRBV4-1 to TRBJ1-2; TRBD1 is a possible D gene (6 bases). The CDR3 runs 16 residues. V lost 4 bases to trimming and J lost 8 bases, with 23 bases between them. CDR1 MGHRA and CDR2 YSYEKL come from the germline V gene. The CDR3 region has the DNA TGCGCCAGCAGCCCAGTGCTCCAGACAGGACACCTGGGCTACACCTTC. Encoded protein: CASSPVLQTGHLGYTF.

V gene TRBV11-1 combines with J gene TRBJ2-2; D gene unclear. CDR1 and CDR2 from the germline V gene are SGHAT and FQDESV (reference sequence). The CDR3 runs to 15 residues. With 5 bases removed from V and 1 base from J, the gap between germline ends came to 11 bases. The CDR3 spells CASSLIELNTGELFF. The DNA of the CDR3 is TGTGCCAGCAGCCTTATCGAGCTGAACACCGGGGAGCTGTTTTTT.

The chain joins TRBV19 to TRBJ1-5; no clear D. V gave up 3 bases and J gave up 4 bases, with 7 bases separating them. This CDR3 is 13 amino acids long. CDR1 is LNHDA, CDR2 SQIVND, per germline (reference sequence). As DNA, the CDR3 is TGTGCCAGTAGTATTGGGGATAATCAGCCCCAGCATTTT. This translates into CASSIGDNQPQHF.

This clone was counted once. This chain uses TRBV5-4 with TRBJ1-1; TRBD1 agrees at 7 bases. Germline CDR1 is SGHNT and CDR2 is YYREEE (reference sequence). After removal of 2 bases from V and 5 bases from J, the junction contained 12 bases not matched to a gene. This CDR3 is 16 amino acids long. CDR3 amino acids: CASSFPQGRTRTEAFF. The DNA for the CDR3 is TGTGCCAGCAGCTTCCCACAGGGGCGGACGAGGACTGAAGCTTTCTTT.

This clone has only one observation. The V call is TRBV5-8, the J call TRBJ1-2, with D possibly matching TRBD1 (5 bases). The V gene lost 3 bases and the J gene lost 0 bases, with 12 bases spanning the gap. The CDR3 is made up of 15 amino acids. In germline, CDR1 is SGHTS, CDR2 YDEGEE. As DNA, the CDR3 is TGTGCCAGCAGCTCCGCTGGGGACCCTAACTATGGCTACACCTTC. Translated, it gives CASSSAGDPNYGYTF.

This chain connects TRBV4-2 to TRBJ1-2; D uncertain. The CDR3 is 15 amino acids. Germline lookup yields CDR1 LGHNA and CDR2 YNFKEQ. Between the trimmed V and J ends, which lost 1 base and 1 base, there was a span of 10 bases. The CDR3 is CASSQGHGDNYGYTF. The CDR3 DNA reads as TGTGCCAGCAGCCAAGGGCATGGGGATAACTATGGCTACACCTTC.

V is TRBV3-1 (or the pseudogene TRBV3-2) and J is TRBJ1-5; D is undetermined. The CDR3 is 13 amino acids. Trimming shortened V by 4 bases and J by 11 bases, and 15 bases separated the two germline ends. Looked up from germline, CDR1 is LGHDT and CDR2 is YNNKEL (reference sequence). CDR3: CASSPNLGSAQHF. CDR3 nucleotides: TGTGCCAGCAGCCCGAACCTGGGATCGGCCCAGCATTTT.

The chain recombines TRBV6-4 with TRBJ1-6; 10 positions match TRBD1. The CDR3 has 16 amino acids. V trimming: 4 bases; J trimming: 8 bases; junction bases outside the gene matches: 8. CDR1 is MRHNA and CDR2 is SNTAGT in the germline V gene. As DNA, the CDR3 is TGTGCCAGCAGTGTCCCGGGACAGGGGATGGATTCACCCCTCCACTTT. This codes for CASSVPGQGMDSPLHF.

This clone has more than one count but fewer than ten. CDR3 nucleotide sequence: TGTGCCATCACGGGACTAGCGTCTTCTTACGAGCAGTACTTC. This translates into CAITGLASSYEQYF. The V call is TRBV10-3, the J call TRBJ2-7; 10 bases line up with TRBD2. The CDR3 runs 14 residues. V shed 7 bases and J 4 bases; nucleotides not matched to a gene: 7. Per the germline V gene, CDR1 is ENHRY and CDR2 is SYGVKD.

The chain has TRBV5-4 and TRBJ2-1; 11 bases line up with TRBD2. The germline V gene has CDR1 SGHNT and CDR2 YYREEE (reference sequence). CDR3 size: 15 residues. V was pared by 4 bases and J by 6 bases, with 6 bases of the junction left unmatched. As DNA, the CDR3 is TGTGCCAGCAGCGATACTAGCGGGGGCTTCAATGAGCAGTTCTTC. It codes for CASSDTSGGFNEQFF.

This clone was seen only once. J is TRBJ2-7 and V is TRBV7-2; TRBD2 matches at 14 bases. Germline V gives CDR1 SGHTA, CDR2 FQGNSA. V shed 5 bases, J shed 7 bases, and the junction held 7 bases outside the gene matches. The length of the CDR3 is 15 residues. The CDR3 here is CASSPGLAGVYEQYF. The CDR3, as DNA: TGTGCCAGCAGCCCGGGACTAGCGGGGGTTTATGAGCAGTACTTC.

This chain joins TRBV30 and TRBJ1-5; no definite D call. Between the trimmed V and J ends, which lost 0 bases and 2 bases, there was a span of 5 bases. CDR3 length: 13 amino acids. Germline V lookup: CDR1 GTSNPN, CDR2 SVGIG (reference sequence). The CDR3 loop reads CAWSVGGNQPQHF. The CDR3 DNA follows: TGTGCCTGGAGTGTGGGCGGCAATCAGCCCCAGCATTTT. The full variable domain, rest sourced from reference TRBV30 and TRBJ1-5, is SQTIHQWPATLVQPVGSPLSLECTVEGTSNPNLYWYRQAAGRGLQLLFYSVGIGQISSEVPQNLSASRPQDRQFILSSKKLLLSDSGFYLCAWSVGGNQPQHFGDGTRLSIL.

The chain links TRBV6-4 to TRBJ1-1; D is ambiguous. Germline lookup yields CDR1 MRHNA and CDR2 SNTAGT. V gave up 5 bases and J gave up 4 bases, with 11 bases separating them. The CDR3 sequence is 13 residues long. The CDR3 bases are TGTGCCAGCAGTAGGACCTGGGGCACTGAAGCTTTCTTT. This encodes CASSRTWGTEAFF.

This clone showed up just once. This rearrangement joins TRBV7-2 to TRBJ1-6; the D is unclear. The ends were cut back, 3 bases at V and 7 bases at J, with 13 bases in the middle. The CDR3 is 15 residues long. CDR1 is SGHTA and CDR2 is FQGNSA in the germline V gene. The CDR3 DNA reads TGTGCCAGCAGCTTCATCGGACTGATCAATTCACCCCTCCACTTT. Its protein is CASSFIGLINSPLHF.

The V and J genes are TRBV7-8 and TRBJ2-7; D call uncertain. The germline V gene has CDR1 SGHVS and CDR2 FQNEAQ. V lost 2 bases and J 2 bases, leaving 10 bases between the germline ends. The CDR3 sequence is 14 residues long. CDR3 protein: CASSLSWKPYEQYF. CDR3 sequence (DNA): TGTGCCAGCAGCTTAAGCTGGAAACCCTACGAGCAGTACTTC.

The chain uses TRBV5-1 and TRBJ2-2; D unclear. The V gene lost 0 bases and the J gene lost 4 bases, with 7 bases spanning the gap. CDR1 and CDR2 (germline): SGHRS, YFSETQ. The CDR3 covers 14 residues. The DNA of the CDR3 is TGCGCCAGCAGCTTGGGGCGTACCACCGGGGAGCTGTTTTTT. This sequence encodes CASSLGRTTGELFF.

The chain is built from TRBV28 and TRBJ2-1; 7 bases fit TRBD2. This CDR3 spans 12 amino acids. Germline V CDR1 and CDR2: MDHEN, SYDVKM. The ends lost 8 bases at V and 3 bases at J; junction bases unmatched: 1. The CDR3 here is CASGGDYNEQFF. CDR3 in DNA: TGTGCCAGCGGGGGGGACTACAATGAGCAGTTCTTC.

This clone was seen more than once but under ten times. The V call is TRBV27, the J call TRBJ2-6; D gene ambiguous. V shed 4 bases and J shed 0 bases, with 4 bases lying between them. The V gene's germline CDR1 is MNHEY and CDR2 SMNVEV (reference sequence). The CDR3 length is 14 residues. In DNA, the CDR3 is TGTGCCAGCAGTTCCTCCTCTGGGGCCAACGTCCTGACTTTC. This sequence encodes CASSSSSGANVLTF.

This sequence joins TRBV7-2 and TRBJ1-1, with TRBD1 as a possible D gene (5 bases). Deletions cut 3 bases from V and 0 bases from J, with 8 bases between. The germline V gene encodes CDR1 SGHTA and CDR2 FQGNSA. This CDR3 has 14 amino acids. CDR3 region: CASSLGGVNTEAFF. CDR3 sequence (DNA): TGTGCCAGCAGCTTGGGGGGGGTGAACACTGAAGCTTTCTTT.